These 30 T cell receptor beta chains originate from one sample sequenced in a study of cytomegalovirus exposure and HLA in healthy donors. Primers for the PCR totalled 60 Vbeta and 13 Jbeta. The repertoire was sequenced with immunoSEQ multiplex PCR; TCRdb's copy has only in-frame clones and lacks some. The sample has approximately 89,000 clones, 65% to 80% seen once; the top ten hold around 10%. Sequenced input: PBMCs. The receptors stem from a man under 40 in good health and CMV-seropositive.

The chain combines TRBV6-5 with TRBJ2-1; 11 bases are shared with TRBD2. CDR3 length equals 15 residues. After removal of 4 bases from V and 6 bases from J, the junction contained 5 bases not matched to a gene. CDR1 and CDR2 (germline): MNHEY, SVGAGI. CDR3 DNA sequence: TGTGCCAGCAGTTCCGGACTAGCGGGCCCCAATGAGCAGTTCTTC. Its translation: CASSSGLAGPNEQFF.

This clone was counted only a few times. The V call is TRBV6-5, the J call TRBJ2-5; D gene uncertain. The CDR3 has 11 residues. Trimming left V 4 bases short and J 5 bases short, with 5 bases between. Germline CDR1 MNHEY, CDR2 SVGAGI. CDR3 sequence reads: CASSSRETQYF. The CDR3 coding sequence is TGTGCCAGCAGTTCTCGGGAGACCCAGTACTTC.

Within the sample, this clone is medium-sized. The chain joins TRBV5-1 to TRBJ1-1, with 7 bases identical to TRBD1. Trimming removed 4 bases from V and 4 bases from J; junction bases left unmatched: 4. The V gene's germline CDR1 is SGHRS and CDR2 YFSETQ. The CDR3 has 13 residues. The DNA for the CDR3 is TGCGCCAGCAGCAACGGACAGGTCACTGAAGCTTTCTTT. This gives the protein CASSNGQVTEAFF.

V and J are TRBV2 and TRBJ1-1; no clear D. The CDR3 extends over 13 amino acids. Germline values: CDR1 SNHLY, CDR2 FYNNEI. Trimming pared 10 bases from V and 3 bases from J, leaving 15 bases between. The CDR3 sequence is CANTDTRHTEAFF. Written as DNA, the CDR3 is TGTGCCAATACAGATACCAGGCACACTGAAGCTTTCTTT.

This chain links TRBV6-1 with TRBJ2-5, with 12 bases matching TRBD1. Germline CDR1 is MNHNS and CDR2 is SASEGT. The CDR3 spans 15 residues. Unmatched junction bases numbered 9, after V lost 6 bases and J lost 7 bases. This CDR3 is CASSAGTGGRVTQYF. Written as DNA, the CDR3 is TGTGCCAGCAGCGCCGGGACAGGGGGCCGGGTGACCCAGTACTTC.

This chain connects TRBV5-1 to TRBJ1-2; 11 bases map to TRBD1. Germline CDR1 is SGHRS and CDR2 is YFSETQ. The V gene end was trimmed by 0 bases and the J gene end by 5 bases; junction bases not matched to a gene: 6. The CDR3 has 16 residues. CDR3: CASSLGTGTGGYGYTF. The CDR3 DNA sequence: TGCGCCAGCAGCTTGGGTACCGGGACAGGGGGGTATGGCTACACCTTC.

The chain is built from TRBV5-4 and TRBJ2-7, with a possible D match to TRBD1 (6 bases). In germline, CDR1 is SGHNT, CDR2 YYREEE (reference sequence). Trimming pared 0 bases from V and 3 bases from J, leaving 10 bases between. The CDR3 totals 14 residues. The chain's CDR3 is CASSLGDINYEQYF. For the CDR3, the DNA is TGTGCCAGCAGCTTGGGGGACATCAACTACGAGCAGTACTTC.

The rearrangement links TRBV13 to TRBJ2-2; D is unclear. Germline V CDR1 and CDR2: PRHDT, FYEKMQ (reference sequence). The CDR3 loop spans 17 amino acids. The germline V and J ends were trimmed by 6 bases and 5 bases, with 22 bases remaining between them. Written as DNA, the CDR3 is TGTGCCAGCAGAATCTTAGGCGGTATTGTAGGTACCGGGGAGCTGTTTTTT. This translates into CASRILGGIVGTGELFF.

The rearrangement joins TRBV5-1 to TRBJ2-3; 10 bases match TRBD2. Germline CDR1 SGHRS, CDR2 YFSETQ. V gave up 3 bases and J gave up 5 bases; unmatched junction bases: 6. CDR3 length equals 15 residues. This CDR3 reads CASSYQRGGVDTQYF. The CDR3, as DNA: TGCGCCAGCAGCTACCAGCGGGGGGGCGTAGATACGCAGTATTTT.

The chain is built from TRBV7-2 and TRBJ2-2, with a possible D match to TRBD1 (6 bases). CDR1 and CDR2 (germline): SGHTA, FQGNSA. The CDR3 has 16 residues. V lost 6 bases, J lost 1 base, and 15 bases lay in between. The CDR3 nucleotides read TGTGCCAGCAGAACACAAGGGGGATGGAACACCGGGGAGCTGTTTTTT. Translating it yields CASRTQGGWNTGELFF.

The V call is TRBV30, the J call TRBJ1-2; D call uncertain. This CDR3 comprises 11 residues. Trimming left V 6 bases short and J 8 bases short, with 13 bases between. Germline lookup yields CDR1 GTSNPN and CDR2 SVGIG (reference sequence). The CDR3 nucleotides read TGTGCCTGTGTCCTAGCGGGGGGCTACACCTTC. It codes for CACVLAGGYTF.

This clone was observed a handful of times. This rearrangement joins TRBV5-1 to TRBJ1-1; D unresolved. The germline gives CDR1 SGHRS, CDR2 YFSETQ. Between the trimmed V and J ends, which lost 6 bases and 1 base, there was a span of 10 bases. CDR3 length equals 13 residues. The CDR3: CASTQYGNTEAFF. The CDR3 DNA sequence: TGCGCCAGCACCCAGTATGGGAACACTGAAGCTTTCTTT.

The CDR3 region is CASSMVAENYGYTF. DNA for the CDR3: TGTGCCAGTAGTATGGTGGCAGAAAACTATGGCTACACCTTC. The chain couples TRBV19 to TRBJ1-2, with D unclear. The CDR3 sequence is 14 residues long. Trimming shortened V by 3 bases and J by 2 bases, and 10 bases separated the two germline ends. In germline, CDR1 is LNHDA, CDR2 SQIVND (reference sequence).

V and J are TRBV6-5 and TRBJ2-1, with 7 bases that match TRBD1. Germline V gene lookup returns CDR1 MNHEY and CDR2 SVGAGI. With V trimmed by 0 bases and J by 6 bases, 5 bases remained unmatched. The CDR3 is made up of 15 amino acids. CDR3 DNA sequence: TGTGCCAGCAGTTACTCTTGGACAGGCGGCAATGAGCAGTTCTTC. This translates into CASSYSWTGGNEQFF.

The rearrangement links TRBV6-5 to TRBJ1-6; D possibly corresponds to TRBD1 (6 bases). CDR1 and CDR2 (germline): MNHEY, SVGAGI. Trimming removed 2 bases at V and 10 bases at J, with 12 bases between. This CDR3 is built from 14 residues. In DNA form, the CDR3 reads TGTGCCAGCAGTTACGATCAGGGGTACTCACCCCTCCACTTT. Its translation is CASSYDQGYSPLHF.

Here the CDR3 DNA reads TGTGCCAGCAGCCCGCCAGGGACTTCTGAGCAGTTCTTC. Translated, it gives CASSPPGTSEQFF. The rearrangement links TRBV7-3 to TRBJ2-1; D perhaps matches TRBD2 (6 bases). CDR1 SGHTA and CDR2 FQGTGA come from the germline V gene. Trimming stripped 5 bases from V and 9 bases from J, with 14 bases between. The CDR3 loop spans 13 amino acids.

V usage is TRBV4-2 and J usage is TRBJ2-3, with 7 bases fitting TRBD1. With 6 bases clipped from V and 2 bases from J, the junction kept 8 bases outside the gene matches. CDR1 LGHNA and CDR2 YNFKEQ come from the germline V gene. The CDR3 extends over 15 amino acids. The CDR3 sequence: CASRLGRGYTDTQYF. The CDR3 bases are TGTGCCAGCAGACTCGGCAGGGGGTACACAGATACGCAGTATTTT.

This clone was seen a single time. The chain joins TRBV4-1 to TRBJ2-1; D is perhaps TRBD2 (6 bases). This CDR3 has 15 amino acids. Germline lookup yields CDR1 MGHRA and CDR2 YSYEKL. Trimming stripped 6 bases from V and 6 bases from J, with 18 bases between. The CDR3 DNA sequence: TGCGCCAGCAGTACTATGTCGCGGGACCTCAATGAGCAGTTCTTC. Its translation is CASSTMSRDLNEQFF.

The chain has TRBV19 and TRBJ2-2; TRBD2 matches at 7 bases. Germline V gene data show CDR1 as LNHDA and CDR2 as SQIVND (reference sequence). The CDR3 covers 15 residues. V gave up 3 bases and J gave up 6 bases; unmatched junction bases: 7. CDR3 loop: CASSIATSFAGELFF. CDR3 nucleotides: TGTGCCAGTAGTATCGCGACTAGCTTCGCCGGGGAGCTGTTTTTT.

CDR3 in DNA: TGCGCCAGCACGAGCTTGTTCCTAGCGGGGGATAGTTTCAGCACAGATACGCAGTATTTT. Translation gives CASTSLFLAGDSFSTDTQYF. This chain joins TRBV5-1 and TRBJ2-3; 10 bases map to TRBD2. Trimming at V came to 6 bases and at J to 0 bases, leaving 19 bases not matched to a gene. CDR1 and CDR2 (germline): SGHRS, YFSETQ. The length of the CDR3 is 20 residues.

V gene TRBV2 combines with J gene TRBJ1-1; no clear D. CDR1 is SNHLY, CDR2 FYNNEI, per germline. Trimming cost V 1 base and J 3 bases, with 12 bases left between them. The CDR3 totals 15 residues. The CDR3: CASSEVLRGHTEAFF. The CDR3 nucleotides are TGTGCCAGCAGTGAAGTCCTACGAGGGCACACTGAAGCTTTCTTT.

This clone was recorded only once. The chain is built from TRBV6-5 and TRBJ1-2, with TRBD1 identical over 8 bases. From germline, CDR1 is MNHEY and CDR2 SVGAGI. This CDR3 has 15 amino acids. V lost 0 bases to trimming and J lost 2 bases; unmatched junction nucleotides: 2. As DNA, the CDR3 is TGTGCCAGCAGTTACTCCCAGGGGGCGAACTATGGCTACACCTTC. This codes for CASSYSQGANYGYTF.

The chain recombines TRBV11-2 with TRBJ2-3; 9 bases agree with TRBD1. Germline V CDR1 and CDR2: SGHAT, FQNNGV. The V and J ends lost 1 base and 4 bases, in that order; junction bases with no gene match: 9. The length of the CDR3 is 17 residues. The CDR3 reads CASSLGRTGAVSDTQYF. As DNA, the CDR3 is TGTGCCAGCAGCTTAGGGAGGACAGGGGCAGTTTCAGATACGCAGTATTTT.

Comments on this clone: Different DNA sequences within this sample yield the same CDR3. The chain uses TRBV2 and TRBJ2-1, with 12 bases matching TRBD2. V shed 6 bases and J 4 bases; nucleotides not matched to a gene: 4. The CDR3 is made up of 15 amino acids. The germline CDR1 and CDR2 sequences are SNHLY and FYNNEI. The CDR3 protein is CASRASGGAYNEQFF. CDR3 DNA sequence: TGTGCCAGCAGAGCTAGCGGGGGGGCTTACAATGAGCAGTTCTTC.

This clone was seen only once. V is TRBV30 and J is TRBJ2-5; TRBD2 matches at 13 bases. The germline V gene has CDR1 GTSNPN and CDR2 SVGIG (reference sequence). The V gene end was trimmed by 0 bases and the J gene end by 2 bases; junction bases not matched to a gene: 21. This CDR3 has 22 amino acids. CDR3 nucleotides: TGTGCCTGGAGTGTAACCGGGACTAGCGGGGCCTTACGGCCCTCGGCGCAAGAGACCCAGTACTTC. Amino acid sequence: CAWSVTGTSGALRPSAQETQYF.

The V call is TRBV14, the J call TRBJ1-6, with 7 bases that match TRBD1. Germline assignment: CDR1 SGHDN and CDR2 FVKESK. The CDR3 is 14 amino acids. Trimming at V came to 3 bases and at J to 9 bases, leaving 5 bases not matched to a gene. The CDR3 spells CASSHGTAASPLHF. CDR3 in DNA: TGTGCCAGCAGCCACGGGACAGCGGCTTCACCCCTCCACTTT.

The chain recombines TRBV9 with TRBJ1-6; 7 nucleotides match TRBD1. V was pared by 2 bases and J by 8 bases, with 4 bases of the junction left unmatched. Germline-derived CDR1 and CDR2 are SGDLS and YYNGEE. This CDR3 is 14 amino acids long. This CDR3 reads CASSVRDSHSPLHF. The CDR3 DNA reads as TGTGCCAGCAGCGTCCGGGACAGCCATTCACCCCTCCACTTT.

The chain has TRBV6-5 and TRBJ2-7; D perhaps matches TRBD1 (5 bases). Germline CDR1 is MNHEY and CDR2 is SVGAGI. The CDR3 is 14 amino acids. The ends were cut back, 6 bases at V and 0 bases at J, with 12 bases in the middle. CDR3 sequence: CASRHRFLSYEQYF. In nucleotides, the CDR3 is TGTGCCAGCAGGCACAGGTTTCTCTCCTACGAGCAGTACTTC.

This clone has at least ten counts. The CDR3 spells CASSQDFAATSEPGLFF. The CDR3 region has the DNA TGCGCCAGCAGCCAAGATTTCGCGGCAACCTCTGAGCCGGGACTGTTTTTT. The chain is built from TRBV4-1 and TRBJ1-4; unclear D gene. Germline values: CDR1 MGHRA, CDR2 YSYEKL. The V gene lost 0 bases and the J gene lost 13 bases, with 24 bases spanning the gap. The CDR3 totals 17 residues.

This chain connects TRBV19 to TRBJ1-6; 9 bases align to TRBD1. Unmatched junction bases numbered 2, after V lost 7 bases and J lost 7 bases. This CDR3 region has 13 residues. Germline CDR1 is LNHDA and CDR2 is SQIVND (reference sequence). The CDR3 DNA reads TGTGCCAGTAAAGGGACAGGGAATTCACCCCTCCACTTT. Amino acids: CASKGTGNSPLHF.